The clone carrying this T cell receptor (beta chain) was found many times. From the RT-PCR reads, TCRdb called clonotypes with MiXCR, one entry per CDR3 protein. This sample has tens of thousands of distinct CDR3 sequences, with under 7.5% found just once. The CDR3 sequence is 14 residues long. The germline CDR1 and CDR2 sequences are LGHNA and YNFKEQ. Trimming cost V 4 bases and J 6 bases, with 15 bases left between them. The data stem from a study of patients and donors after allogeneic stem cell transplantation. The chain links TRBV4-2 to TRBJ1-1, with D tentatively TRBD1 (5 bases). This receptor was identified in a human donor who was either an allogeneic HSCT recipient or a stem cell or donor lymphocyte infusion donor (not recorded which). It is not recorded whose cells these are; they may come from a transplant donor. Material for sequencing was blood, either unsorted or a sorted T cell fraction (not recorded which). In DNA, the CDR3 is TGTGCCAGCAGCCCTTCTTGGGGGGTGGCTGAAGCTTTCTTT. Translation: CASSPSWGVAEAFF.